This section outlines one T cell receptor (beta chain) sequence together with its context. Antigen: not known. Time point described: after neoadjuvant nivolumab, at surgical resection. These oral cavity squamous cell carcinomas were HPV-negative and locally advanced. These data are taken from a study of neoadjuvant anti-PD-1 for oral cavity cancer. The length of the CDR3 is 13 residues. The germline CDR1 and CDR2 sequences are MDHEN and SYDVKM. V dropped 6 bases and J dropped 6 bases, with 12 bases sitting between them. Survey sequencing of tumors mostly used 4.8 ug DNA, two replicates. The assay was immunoSEQ multiplex PCR, and TCRdb's table has in-frame clones only and misses some. Of about 25,000 clones in the sample, around a quarter were seen once. Findings of the study overall: Each response group had just a few patients in TCR analyses. Higher pretreatment blood Treg/Th17 ratios correlated with higher pretreatment blood and lower post-treatment tumor TCRbeta clonality.

This chain connects TRBV28 to TRBJ1-5; D gene uncertain. Sequenced material: tumor tissue, taken after nivolumab (anti-PD-1) treatment. The TCR originated in a person aged 35-80 years with oral cavity squamous cell carcinoma. This CDR3 reads CASRLRAVQPQHF. Written as DNA, the CDR3 is TGTGCCAGCAGACTTAGGGCTGTTCAGCCCCAGCATTTT.